This T cell receptor (beta chain) was recovered during a study of T cell repertoires in cytomegalovirus infection. As for the study in general: An indication of both CMV infection and matching HLA type came from public TCR beta signatures.

In the case of this clonotype: Its matching antigen is unknown.

TCRdb fed the reads into MiXCR, producing one record per CDR3 protein. Of roughly 150,000 distinct CDR3 sequences listed, about 20% were seen once; the top ten hold roughly 25%. The TCR comes from a human donor in good health (CMV status not recorded). Some clones in this sample may be carry-over from other donors' samples. The input for sequencing was CD8+ T cells from cultured PBMCs, taken from culture after CMV antigen stimulation.

CDR3 DNA sequence: TGTGCCAGCAGCTTGGGGGCAGGGGGCGGCTACAATGAGCAGTTCTTC. This codes for CASSLGAGGGYNEQFF. The V call is TRBV5-4, the J call TRBJ2-1; 8 bases are shared with TRBD1. Germline V gene sequence: CDR1 SGHNT, CDR2 YYREEE (reference sequence). Unmatched junction bases numbered 5, after V lost 0 bases and J lost 3 bases. The CDR3 consists of 16 residues.